The 2 T cell receptor beta chains reported below all come from one sample, sequenced in a study of blood T cell repertoires in COVID-19. Profiling relied on immunoSEQ multiplex PCR, and the TCRdb table lists in-frame clones only, not all of them. This table has 110,000 to 150,000 clones, more than 75% appearing once. The specimen sequenced was peripheral blood. Source of these receptors: a man aged 80 or over with acute or convalescent COVID-19.

This clone was counted only a few times. V usage is TRBV10-3 and J usage is TRBJ1-2; TRBD1 might be the D (6 bases). The V and J ends lost 0 bases and 8 bases respectively, with 10 bases between them. Germline-derived CDR1 and CDR2 are ENHRY and SYGVKD. The length of the CDR3 is 13 residues. The CDR3 bases are TGTGCCATCAGTGAGTCGTGGGGGCTAGGCTACACCTTC. It is translated as CAISESWGLGYTF.

V is TRBV6-6 and J is TRBJ1-5; D perhaps matches TRBD1 (5 bases). Looked up from germline, CDR1 is MNHNY and CDR2 is SVGAGI (reference sequence). The CDR3 runs to 14 residues. Trimming left V 2 bases short and J 0 bases short, with 5 bases between. The CDR3 DNA reads as TGTGCCAGCAGTTACGGGGCTAGCAATCAGCCCCAGCATTTT. It is translated as CASSYGASNQPQHF.